Shown below are 7 T cell receptor beta chains from a single sample sequenced in a study of T cell repertoires in cytomegalovirus infection. Using its own MiXCR run on the reads, TCRdb lists one record per CDR3 protein. The sample yields just under 300,000 distinct CDR3 sequences, around 9.6% seen once. The sequencing input was PBMCs. The receptor set was obtained from a human donor in good health (CMV status not recorded). Some clones in this sample may be carry-over from other donors' samples.

This clonotype was recorded at least ten times. V gene TRBV28 combines with J gene TRBJ1-5, with 7 bases fitting TRBD1. CDR3 length equals 16 residues. J lost 3 bases, V lost 3 bases, and 8 bases had no gene match. Germline CDR1 MDHEN, CDR2 SYDVKM. The CDR3 region is CASSFPRQGNNQPQHF. In nucleotides, the CDR3 is TGTGCCAGCAGTTTCCCGAGACAGGGAAACAATCAGCCCCAGCATTTT.

The chain employs TRBV4-3 and TRBJ2-3; TRBD2 might be the D (6 bases). CDR3 length equals 16 residues. Germline values: CDR1 LGHNA, CDR2 YSLEER. Trimming pared 1 base from V and 3 bases from J, leaving 14 bases between. CDR3 region: CASSQGVGAGTDTQYF. Here the CDR3 DNA reads TGCGCCAGCAGCCAAGGTGTAGGGGCGGGGACAGATACGCAGTATTTT.

This clonotype was counted between two and nine times. The chain employs TRBV29-1 and TRBJ2-1, with 14 positions matching TRBD2. V shed 7 bases and J 9 bases; nucleotides not matched to a gene: 8. Per the germline V gene, CDR1 is SQVTM and CDR2 is ANQGSEA. The CDR3 is 14 residues long. The CDR3 loop is CSARTSGGHGEQFF. CDR3 DNA sequence: TGCAGCGCCAGGACTAGCGGGGGGCACGGTGAGCAGTTCTTC.

This clonotype was seen ten or more times. V gene TRBV4-3 combines with J gene TRBJ1-4; a possible D gene is TRBD1 (6 bases). Trimming left V 4 bases short and J 1 base short, with 10 bases between. The CDR3 totals 15 residues. Germline CDR1 is LGHNA and CDR2 is YSLEER. This CDR3 is CASSREGGTNEKLFF. The DNA of the CDR3 is TGCGCCAGCAGCCGCGAGGGGGGAACTAATGAAAAACTGTTTTTT.

This clonotype was detected ten times or more. The CDR3 sequence is CASSLIRDSTDTQYF. The CDR3 coding sequence is TGTGCCAGCAGCTTAATCCGGGATAGCACAGATACGCAGTATTTT. The V gene is TRBV7-9, the J gene TRBJ2-3; maybe TRBD2 (5 bases). Trimming pared 2 bases from V and 0 bases from J, leaving 9 bases between. The CDR3 totals 15 residues. Germline V lookup: CDR1 SEHNR, CDR2 FQNEAQ (reference sequence).

This clonotype was recorded many times. The rearrangement uses TRBV7-2 and TRBJ2-5; 7 bases line up with TRBD2. The germline CDR1 and CDR2 sequences are SGHTA and FQGNSA. J was trimmed by 3 bases and V by 1 base; bases with no gene match: 5. This CDR3 has 15 amino acids. CDR3 sequence: CASSLVSSGKETQYF. In nucleotides, the CDR3 is TGTGCCAGCAGCTTAGTGTCTAGCGGAAAAGAGACCCAGTACTTC.

The chain links TRBV25-1 to TRBJ2-6, with D hard to call. This CDR3 has 13 amino acids. Trimming took 10 bases from V and 3 from J, leaving 10 bases between them. Germline V gene data show CDR1 as MGHDK and CDR2 as SYGVNS. The CDR3 is CATTMGGANVLTF. Here the CDR3 DNA reads TGTGCCACTACGATGGGTGGGGCCAACGTCCTGACTTTC. Using reference TRBV25-1 and TRBJ2-6 for the parts outside the CDR3, the full variable domain is EADIYQTPRYLVIGTGKKITLECSQTMGHDKMYWYQQDPGMELHLIHYSYGVNSTEKGDLSSESTVSRIRTEHFPLTLESARPSHTSQYLCATTMGGANVLTFGAGSRLTVL.